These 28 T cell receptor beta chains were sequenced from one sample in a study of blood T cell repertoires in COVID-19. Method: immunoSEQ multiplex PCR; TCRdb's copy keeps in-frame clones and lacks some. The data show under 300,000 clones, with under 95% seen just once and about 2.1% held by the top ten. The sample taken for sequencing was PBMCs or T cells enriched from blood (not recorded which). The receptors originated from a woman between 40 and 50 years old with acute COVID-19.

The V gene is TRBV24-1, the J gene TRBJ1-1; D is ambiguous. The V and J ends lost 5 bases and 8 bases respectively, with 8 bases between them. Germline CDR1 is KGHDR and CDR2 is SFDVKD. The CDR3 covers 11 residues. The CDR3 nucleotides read TGTGCCACCAGTGGAGGGAAGGAAGCTTTCTTT. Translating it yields CATSGGKEAFF.

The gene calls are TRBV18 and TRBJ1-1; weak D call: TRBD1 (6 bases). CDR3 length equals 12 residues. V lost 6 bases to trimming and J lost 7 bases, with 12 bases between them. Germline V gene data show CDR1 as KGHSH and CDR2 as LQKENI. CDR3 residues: CASSGTSIEAFF. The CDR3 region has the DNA TGTGCCAGCTCTGGGACAAGTATTGAAGCTTTCTTT.

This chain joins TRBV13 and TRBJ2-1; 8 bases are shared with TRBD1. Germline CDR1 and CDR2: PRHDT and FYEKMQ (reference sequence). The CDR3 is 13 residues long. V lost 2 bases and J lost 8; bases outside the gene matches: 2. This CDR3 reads CASSLPTGDEQFF. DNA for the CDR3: TGTGCCAGCAGCTTACCGACAGGGGATGAGCAGTTCTTC. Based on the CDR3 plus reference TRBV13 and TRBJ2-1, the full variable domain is AAGVIQSPRHLIKEKRETATLKCYPIPRHDTVYWYQQGPGQDPQFLISFYEKMQSDKGSIPDRFSAQQFSDYHSELNMSSLELGDSALYFCASSLPTGDEQFFGPGTRLTVL.

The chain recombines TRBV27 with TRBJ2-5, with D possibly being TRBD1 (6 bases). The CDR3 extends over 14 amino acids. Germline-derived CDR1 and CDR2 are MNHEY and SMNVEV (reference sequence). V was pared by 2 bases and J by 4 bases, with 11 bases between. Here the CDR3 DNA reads TGTGCCAGCAGTTTACTGGGGGCAGCAGAGACCCAGTACTTC. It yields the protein CASSLLGAAETQYF.

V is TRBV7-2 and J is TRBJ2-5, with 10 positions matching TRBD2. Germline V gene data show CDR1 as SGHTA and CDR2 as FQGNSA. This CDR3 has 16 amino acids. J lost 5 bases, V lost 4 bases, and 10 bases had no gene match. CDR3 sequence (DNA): TGTGCCAGCAGCTCCGAACTAGCGGGAATAAGGGAGACCCAGTACTTC. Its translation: CASSSELAGIRETQYF.

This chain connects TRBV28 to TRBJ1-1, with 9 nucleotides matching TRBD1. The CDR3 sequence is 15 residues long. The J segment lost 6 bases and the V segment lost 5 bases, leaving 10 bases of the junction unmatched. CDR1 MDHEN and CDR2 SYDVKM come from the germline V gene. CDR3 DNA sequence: TGTGCCAGCAGTCTTACAGGACAGGGGCCTTCTGAAGCTTTCTTT. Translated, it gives CASSLTGQGPSEAFF.

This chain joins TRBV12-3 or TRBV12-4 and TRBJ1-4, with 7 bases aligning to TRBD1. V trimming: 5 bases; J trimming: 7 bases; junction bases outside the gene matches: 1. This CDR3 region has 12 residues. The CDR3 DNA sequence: TGTGCCAGCAGTAACAGGGGTGAAAAACTGTTTTTT. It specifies CASSNRGEKLFF.

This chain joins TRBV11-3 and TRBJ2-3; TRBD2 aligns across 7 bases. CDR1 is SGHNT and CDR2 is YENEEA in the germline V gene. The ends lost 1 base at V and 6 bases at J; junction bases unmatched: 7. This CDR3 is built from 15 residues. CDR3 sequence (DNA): TGTGCCAGCAGCTTAGCACAGGTGGGGGGGGATACGCAGTATTTT. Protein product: CASSLAQVGGDTQYF.

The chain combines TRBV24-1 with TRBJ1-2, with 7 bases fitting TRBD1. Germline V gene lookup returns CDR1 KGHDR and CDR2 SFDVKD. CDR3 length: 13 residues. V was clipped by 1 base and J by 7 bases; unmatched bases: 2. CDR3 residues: CATSDFQGGGYTF. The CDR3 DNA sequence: TGTGCCACCAGTGATTTCCAGGGGGGTGGCTACACCTTC.

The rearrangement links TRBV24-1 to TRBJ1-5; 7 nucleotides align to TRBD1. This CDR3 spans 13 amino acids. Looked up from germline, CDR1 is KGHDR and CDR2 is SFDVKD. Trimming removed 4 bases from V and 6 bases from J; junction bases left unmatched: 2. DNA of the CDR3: TGTGCCACCAGTGAGACAGGGACTCAGCCCCAGCATTTT. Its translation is CATSETGTQPQHF.

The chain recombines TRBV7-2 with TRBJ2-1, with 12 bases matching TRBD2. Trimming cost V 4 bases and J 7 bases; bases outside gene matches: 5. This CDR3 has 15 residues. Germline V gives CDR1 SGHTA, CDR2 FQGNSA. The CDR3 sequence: CASSYGLAGTNEQFF. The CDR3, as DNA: TGTGCCAGCAGCTACGGACTAGCGGGGACTAATGAGCAGTTCTTC.

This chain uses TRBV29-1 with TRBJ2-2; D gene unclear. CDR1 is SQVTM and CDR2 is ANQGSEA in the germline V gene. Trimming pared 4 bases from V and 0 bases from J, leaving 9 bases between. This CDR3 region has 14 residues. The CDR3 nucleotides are TGCAGCGTTGCCTGGCAGGCGAACACCGGGGAGCTGTTTTTT. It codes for CSVAWQANTGELFF.

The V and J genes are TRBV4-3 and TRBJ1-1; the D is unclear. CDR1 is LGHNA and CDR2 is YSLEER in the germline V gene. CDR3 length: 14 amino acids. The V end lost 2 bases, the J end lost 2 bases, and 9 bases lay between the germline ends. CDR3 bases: TGCGCCAGCAGCCAAAGTCGGGTTAACACTGAAGCTTTCTTT. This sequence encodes CASSQSRVNTEAFF.

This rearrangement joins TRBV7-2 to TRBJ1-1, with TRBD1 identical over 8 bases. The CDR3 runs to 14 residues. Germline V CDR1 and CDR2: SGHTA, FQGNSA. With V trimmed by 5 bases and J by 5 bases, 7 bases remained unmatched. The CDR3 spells CASSLNRGATEAFF. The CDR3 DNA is TGTGCCAGCAGCCTAAACAGGGGGGCTACTGAAGCTTTCTTT.

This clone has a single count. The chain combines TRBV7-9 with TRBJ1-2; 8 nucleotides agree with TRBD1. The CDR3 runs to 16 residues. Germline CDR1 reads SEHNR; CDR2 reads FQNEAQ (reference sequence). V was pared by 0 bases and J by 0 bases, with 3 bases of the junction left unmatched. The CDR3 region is CASSLATGVPNYGYTF. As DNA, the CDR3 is TGTGCCAGCAGCTTAGCGACAGGGGTACCTAACTATGGCTACACCTTC. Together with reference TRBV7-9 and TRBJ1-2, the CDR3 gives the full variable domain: DTGVSQNPRHKITKRGQNVTFRCDPISEHNRLYWYRQTLGQGPEFLTYFQNEAQLEKSRLLSDRFSAERPKGSFSTLEIQRTEQGDSAMYLCASSLATGVPNYGYTFGSGTRLTVV.

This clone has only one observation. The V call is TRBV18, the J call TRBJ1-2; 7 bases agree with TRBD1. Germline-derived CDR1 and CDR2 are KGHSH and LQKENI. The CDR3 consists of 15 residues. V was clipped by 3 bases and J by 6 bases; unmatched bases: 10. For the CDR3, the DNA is TGTGCCAGCTCACCGATTGACAGGGCGCAGGATGGCTACACCTTC. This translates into CASSPIDRAQDGYTF.

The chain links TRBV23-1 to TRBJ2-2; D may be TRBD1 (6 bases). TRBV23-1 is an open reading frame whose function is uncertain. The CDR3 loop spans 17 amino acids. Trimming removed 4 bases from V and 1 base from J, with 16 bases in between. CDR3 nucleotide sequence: TGCGCCAGCAGTCGCAAAGGACAGAACCTGAACACCGGGGAGCTGTTTTTT. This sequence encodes CASSRKGQNLNTGELFF.

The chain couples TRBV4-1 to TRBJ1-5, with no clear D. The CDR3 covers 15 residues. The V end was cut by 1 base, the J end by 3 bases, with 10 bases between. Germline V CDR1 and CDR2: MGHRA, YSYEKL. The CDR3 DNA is TGCGCCAGCAGCCAAGCCGAGAGAACCAATCAGCCCCAGCATTTT. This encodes CASSQAERTNQPQHF.

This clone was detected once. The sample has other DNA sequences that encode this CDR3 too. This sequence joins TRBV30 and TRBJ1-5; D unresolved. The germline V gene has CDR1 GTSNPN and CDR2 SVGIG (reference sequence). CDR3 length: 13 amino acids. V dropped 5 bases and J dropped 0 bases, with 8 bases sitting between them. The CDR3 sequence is CAWGIDSNQPQHF. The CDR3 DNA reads TGTGCCTGGGGAATAGATAGCAATCAGCCCCAGCATTTT.

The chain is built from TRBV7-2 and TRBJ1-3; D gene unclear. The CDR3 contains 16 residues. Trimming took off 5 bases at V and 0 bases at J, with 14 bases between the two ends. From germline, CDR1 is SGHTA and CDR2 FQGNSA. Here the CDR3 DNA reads TGTGCCAGCAGCATATCGTCCTTTAACTCTGGAAACACCATATATTTT. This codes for CASSISSFNSGNTIYF. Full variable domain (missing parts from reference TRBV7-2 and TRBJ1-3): GAGVSQSPSNKVTEKGKDVELRCDPISGHTALYWYRQSLGQGLEFLIYFQGNSAPDKSGLPSDRFSAERTGGSVSTLTIQRTQQEDSAVYLCASSISSFNSGNTIYFGEGSWLTVV.

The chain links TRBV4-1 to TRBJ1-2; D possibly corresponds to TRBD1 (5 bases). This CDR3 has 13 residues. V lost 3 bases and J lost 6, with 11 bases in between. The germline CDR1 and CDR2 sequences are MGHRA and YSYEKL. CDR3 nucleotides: TGCGCCAGCAGCCACCCAGGGCTTGATGGCTACACCTTC. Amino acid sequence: CASSHPGLDGYTF.

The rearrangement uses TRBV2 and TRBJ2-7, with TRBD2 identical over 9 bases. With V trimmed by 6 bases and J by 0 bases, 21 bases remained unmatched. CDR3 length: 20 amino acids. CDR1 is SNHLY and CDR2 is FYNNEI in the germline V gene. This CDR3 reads CASSPSVGLAGSTHSYEQYF. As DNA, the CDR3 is TGTGCCAGCAGCCCCTCGGTGGGGCTAGCGGGATCCACCCACTCCTACGAGCAGTACTTC.

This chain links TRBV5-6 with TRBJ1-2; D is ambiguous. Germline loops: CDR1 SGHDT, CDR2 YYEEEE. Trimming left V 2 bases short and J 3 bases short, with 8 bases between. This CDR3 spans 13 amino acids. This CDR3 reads CASSLSGYYGYTF. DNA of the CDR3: TGTGCCAGCAGCTTATCCGGGTACTATGGCTACACCTTC.

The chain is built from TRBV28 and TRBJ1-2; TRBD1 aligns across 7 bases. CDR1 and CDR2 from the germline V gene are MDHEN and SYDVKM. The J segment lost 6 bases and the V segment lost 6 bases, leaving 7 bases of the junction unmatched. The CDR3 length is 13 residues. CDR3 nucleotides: TGTGCCAGCAGGCCGACAGGGTACGATGGCTACACCTTC. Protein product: CASRPTGYDGYTF.

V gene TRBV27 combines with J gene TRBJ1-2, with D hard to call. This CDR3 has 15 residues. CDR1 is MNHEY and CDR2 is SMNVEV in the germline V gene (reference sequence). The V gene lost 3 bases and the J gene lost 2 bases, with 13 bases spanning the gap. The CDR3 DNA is TGTGCCAGCAGTTTTGGCGGACTCGAAAACTATGGCTACACCTTC. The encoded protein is CASSFGGLENYGYTF.

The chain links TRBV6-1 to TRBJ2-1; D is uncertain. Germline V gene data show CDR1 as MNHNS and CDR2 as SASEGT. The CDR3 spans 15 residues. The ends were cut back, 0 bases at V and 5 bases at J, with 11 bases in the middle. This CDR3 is CASSEAGSGNNEQFF. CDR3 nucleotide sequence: TGTGCCAGCAGTGAAGCCGGGTCGGGTAACAATGAGCAGTTCTTC.

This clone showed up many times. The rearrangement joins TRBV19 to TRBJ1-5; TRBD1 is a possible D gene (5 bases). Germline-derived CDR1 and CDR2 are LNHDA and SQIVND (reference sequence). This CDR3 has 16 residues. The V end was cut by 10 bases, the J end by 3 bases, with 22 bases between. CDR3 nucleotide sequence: TGTGCCACCACAGTAGGGAAAGACAGTCTCAATCAGCCCCAGCATTTT. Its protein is CATTVGKDSLNQPQHF.

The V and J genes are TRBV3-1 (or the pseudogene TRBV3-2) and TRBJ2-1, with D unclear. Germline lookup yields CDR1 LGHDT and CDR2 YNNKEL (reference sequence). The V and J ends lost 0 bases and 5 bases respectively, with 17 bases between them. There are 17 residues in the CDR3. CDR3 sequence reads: CASSQDRSNWANNEQFF. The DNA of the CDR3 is TGTGCCAGCAGCCAAGATAGAAGTAACTGGGCTAACAATGAGCAGTTCTTC.